Listed here are 30 T cell receptor beta chains from one sample, sequenced in a study of T cells after yellow fever vaccination. TCRdb used MiXCR to reprocess the 5' RACE reads, holding one entry per CDR3 protein. Among hundreds of thousands of distinct CDR3 sequences listed, about 14% were seen once. The sample in question was PBMCs, obtained on the day of the yellow fever booster vaccination. The source is a young man who received the YFV17D yellow fever vaccine.

V and J are TRBV7-2 and TRBJ2-3, with 7 positions matching TRBD1. Per germline, CDR1 SGHTA and CDR2 FQGNSA. The CDR3 extends over 14 amino acids. Unmatched junction bases numbered 13, after V lost 6 bases and J lost 10 bases. The CDR3 is CASSTPPRQGAQYF. CDR3 DNA: TGTGCCAGCAGTACGCCCCCCCGACAGGGAGCGCAGTATTTT. Complete variable domain (other parts from reference TRBV7-2 and TRBJ2-3): GAGVSQSPSNKVTEKGKDVELRCDPISGHTALYWYRQSLGQGLEFLIYFQGNSAPDKSGLPSDRFSAERTGGSVSTLTIQRTQQEDSAVYLCASSTPPRQGAQYFGPGTRLTVL.

The table lists this clonotype with a few counts. The V and J genes are TRBV5-1 and TRBJ2-1; 11 bases are shared with TRBD1. This CDR3 spans 15 amino acids. Trimming cost V 4 bases and J 7 bases; bases outside gene matches: 7. Germline CDR1 is SGHRS and CDR2 is YFSETQ. The CDR3 sequence is CASSTGQGAGNEQFF. Written as DNA, the CDR3 is TGCGCCAGCAGCACCGGACAGGGGGCAGGTAATGAGCAGTTCTTC. Using reference TRBV5-1 and TRBJ2-1 for the parts outside the CDR3, the full variable domain is KAGVTQTPRYLIKTRGQQVTLSCSPISGHRSVSWYQQTPGQGLQFLFEYFSETQRNKGNFPGRFSGRQFSNSRSEMNVSTLELGDSALYLCASSTGQGAGNEQFFGPGTRLTVL.

This chain joins TRBV7-8 and TRBJ2-5, with D perhaps TRBD2 (6 bases). The germline V gene has CDR1 SGHVS and CDR2 FQNEAQ. V was shortened by 5 bases and J by 1 base, with 20 bases between the two germline ends. CDR3 length equals 17 residues. DNA for the CDR3: TGTGCCAGCAGCCCCCGAGTAGCGGCAAACTTCCAAGAGACCCAGTACTTC. Amino acids: CASSPRVAANFQETQYF.

V usage is TRBV10-3 and J usage is TRBJ2-1; TRBD2 agrees at 7 bases. With 7 bases clipped from V and 7 bases from J, the junction kept 10 bases outside the gene matches. Germline CDR1 reads ENHRY; CDR2 reads SYGVKD. This CDR3 is 14 amino acids long. In DNA form, the CDR3 reads TGTGCCATCAAGGGACCCGGGACTACAAATGAGCAGTTCTTC. Translated: CAIKGPGTTNEQFF.

The rearrangement uses TRBV7-2 and TRBJ2-7; D is possibly TRBD2 (5 bases). V was trimmed by 3 bases and J by 3 bases, leaving 15 bases between them. Looked up from germline, CDR1 is SGHTA and CDR2 is FQGNSA. The length of the CDR3 is 15 residues. In DNA form, the CDR3 reads TGTGCCAGCAGCTTTAGGGCCCTCGAGGGCTACGAGCAGTACTTC. Residues: CASSFRALEGYEQYF. Full variable domain (outside the CDR3, taken from reference TRBV7-2 and TRBJ2-7): GAGVSQSPSNKVTEKGKDVELRCDPISGHTALYWYRQSLGQGLEFLIYFQGNSAPDKSGLPSDRFSAERTGGSVSTLTIQRTQQEDSAVYLCASSFRALEGYEQYFGPGTRLTVT.

This clonotype has at least ten counts. The chain uses TRBV20-1 and TRBJ2-3, with 7 nucleotides matching TRBD2. Trimming removed 4 bases from V and 1 base from J; junction bases left unmatched: 5. The CDR3 consists of 14 residues. CDR1 is DFQATT and CDR2 is SNEGSKA in the germline V gene (reference sequence). The CDR3 sequence: CSANPSGGTDTQYF. The DNA of the CDR3 is TGCAGTGCTAATCCCAGCGGGGGCACAGATACGCAGTATTTT.

V gene TRBV15 combines with J gene TRBJ2-7; 12 bases fit TRBD1. V was clipped by 1 base and J by 6 bases; unmatched bases: 7. Germline CDR1 reads LNHNV; CDR2 reads YYDKDF (reference sequence). The CDR3 has 16 residues. In nucleotides, the CDR3 is TGTGCCACCAGCAGAGCCCCCGGGACAGGGGGCCTCGAGCAGTACTTC. Amino acids: CATSRAPGTGGLEQYF.

The chain carries TRBV28 and TRBJ2-2; weak D call: TRBD1 (5 bases). Per the germline V gene, CDR1 is MDHEN and CDR2 is SYDVKM. The ends were cut back, 10 bases at V and 1 base at J, with 10 bases in the middle. This CDR3 region has 13 residues. CDR3 region: CATQQVNTGELFF. The CDR3 DNA is TGTGCCACCCAACAGGTGAACACCGGGGAGCTGTTTTTT.

The chain combines TRBV5-1 with TRBJ2-4, with 10 nucleotides matching TRBD1. Trimming removed 1 base from V and 9 bases from J; junction bases left unmatched: 7. This CDR3 region has 15 residues. The germline gives CDR1 SGHRS, CDR2 YFSETQ. The CDR3 DNA sequence: TGCGCCAGCAGCTTGTCTTCCGGGGACAGGGGCATTCAGTACTTC. This encodes CASSLSSGDRGIQYF.

This clonotype was detected only a few times. This chain links TRBV6-2 or TRBV6-3 with TRBJ1-3; the D gene is possibly TRBD1 (5 bases). Germline CDR1 reads MNHEY; CDR2 reads SVGEGT. The CDR3 has 14 residues. Trimming stripped 4 bases from V and 2 bases from J, with 9 bases between. CDR3 in amino acids: CASSWDRAGNTIYF. In DNA form, the CDR3 reads TGTGCCAGCAGTTGGGACCGGGCTGGAAACACCATATATTTT.

A few counts support this clonotype. The J gene is TRBJ2-7, the V gene TRBV6-2 or TRBV6-3, with D possibly being TRBD1 (5 bases). Per germline, CDR1 MNHEY and CDR2 SVGEGT. This CDR3 spans 14 amino acids. The ends were cut back, 6 bases at V and 2 bases at J, with 14 bases in the middle. CDR3 region: CASRQVGQTYEQYF. CDR3 in DNA: TGTGCCAGCAGGCAAGTGGGGCAGACCTACGAGCAGTACTTC.

This rearrangement joins TRBV19 to TRBJ1-2, with D maybe TRBD1 (6 bases). The CDR3 consists of 15 residues. CDR1 LNHDA and CDR2 SQIVND come from the germline V gene (reference sequence). V was clipped by 4 bases and J by 2 bases, with 14 bases between them. The DNA for the CDR3 is TGTGCCAGTAGTAGCGGACAGATAAAGAACTATGGCTACACCTTC. This encodes CASSSGQIKNYGYTF.

This clonotype was seen more than once but under ten times. V and J are TRBV6-1 and TRBJ2-1; D is undetermined. Between the trimmed V and J ends, which lost 6 bases and 9 bases, there was a span of 15 bases. The CDR3 extends over 13 amino acids. The V gene's germline CDR1 is MNHNS and CDR2 SASEGT. CDR3 nucleotides: TGTGCCAGCAGAAGCGACGTCCTAACTGAGCAGTTCTTC. It specifies CASRSDVLTEQFF.

This clonotype was seen a few times. The V call is TRBV5-4, the J call TRBJ2-1, with 9 bases fitting TRBD2. The CDR3 contains 17 residues. Losses at the gene ends were 0 bases for V and 7 bases for J; bases not matched to a gene: 11. Germline V gene sequence: CDR1 SGHNT, CDR2 YYREEE (reference sequence). CDR3 nucleotide sequence: TGTGCCAGCAGCTTGGAAGGTCTGGGCGGGAGGGGTAATGAGCAGTTCTTC. Translation: CASSLEGLGGRGNEQFF.

The chain couples TRBV7-2 to TRBJ2-5; weak D call: TRBD1 (6 bases). The CDR3 loop spans 13 amino acids. Germline V gene lookup returns CDR1 SGHTA and CDR2 FQGNSA. Trimming cost V 5 bases and J 4 bases, with 11 bases left between them. This CDR3 reads CASSRGQPETQYF. The CDR3 nucleotides read TGTGCCAGCAGCCGCGGACAGCCAGAGACCCAGTACTTC.

This clonotype occurred a few times. The chain links TRBV7-9 to TRBJ2-3; a possible D gene is TRBD2 (5 bases). The CDR3 sequence is 15 residues long. Germline V gene data show CDR1 as SEHNR and CDR2 as FQNEAQ (reference sequence). Trimming removed 5 bases at V and 2 bases at J, with 14 bases between. CDR3 bases: TGTGCCAGCAGCCCCATCAGCGGATTCACAGATACGCAGTATTTT. It specifies CASSPISGFTDTQYF. Full variable domain (rest looked up from reference TRBV7-9 and TRBJ2-3): DTGVSQNPRHKITKRGQNVTFRCDPISEHNRLYWYRQTLGQGPEFLTYFQNEAQLEKSRLLSDRFSAERPKGSFSTLEIQRTEQGDSAMYLCASSPISGFTDTQYFGPGTRLTVL.

Here the CDR3 reads CASSYESVRIGTQYF. DNA for the CDR3: TGTGCCAGCAGTTACGAGTCGGTTCGGATTGGGACCCAGTACTTC. V is TRBV6-2 or TRBV6-3 and J is TRBJ2-5; D gene unclear. V was pared by 2 bases and J by 7 bases, with 17 bases between. CDR1 and CDR2 (germline): MNHEY, SVGEGT. This CDR3 region has 15 residues.

This sequence joins TRBV15 and TRBJ2-3; 11 bases line up with TRBD2. J lost 0 bases, V lost 8 bases, and 10 bases had no gene match. The CDR3 runs 17 residues. The germline V gene encodes CDR1 LNHNV and CDR2 YYDKDF (reference sequence). In DNA form, the CDR3 reads TGTGCCACCGCCGGAGGTAGCGGGAGGGCGAGCACAGATACGCAGTATTTT. Its protein is CATAGGSGRASTDTQYF.

This clonotype came up a few times. This CDR3 reads CSVEDIPRTSGRGAYYEQYF. The CDR3 bases are TGCAGCGTTGAAGATATACCCCGGACTAGCGGGAGAGGGGCCTACTACGAGCAGTACTTC. The chain carries TRBV29-1 and TRBJ2-7; 13 bases match TRBD2. J gave up 3 bases and V 0 bases, and 17 bases lay outside the gene matches. The CDR3 is 20 residues long. CDR1 SQVTM and CDR2 ANQGSEA come from the germline V gene.

The genes are TRBV10-3 and TRBJ1-1, with 7 bases aligning to TRBD1. The ends lost 10 bases at V and 1 base at J; junction bases unmatched: 3. Germline CDR1 is ENHRY and CDR2 is SYGVKD. The CDR3 is made up of 12 amino acids. In DNA form, the CDR3 reads TGTGCCACACAGGGGACGAACACTGAAGCTTTCTTT. Protein sequence: CATQGTNTEAFF.

A few counts support this clonotype. J is TRBJ2-1 and V is TRBV7-3, with D hard to call. The V end lost 5 bases, the J end lost 4 bases, and 9 bases lay between the germline ends. The germline V gene encodes CDR1 SGHTA and CDR2 FQGTGA. The CDR3 runs to 13 residues. CDR3 sequence: CASSRGRYNEQFF. The CDR3 DNA follows: TGTGCCAGCAGCAGAGGCCGGTACAATGAGCAGTTCTTC.

This chain uses TRBV20-1 with TRBJ1-1; TRBD1 matches 9 bases. V was clipped by 3 bases and J by 0 bases; unmatched bases: 5. Per germline, CDR1 DFQATT and CDR2 SNEGSKA (reference sequence). CDR3 length: 15 amino acids. The CDR3 spells CSARKQGAMNTEAFF. CDR3 bases: TGCAGTGCTAGGAAACAGGGGGCGATGAACACTGAAGCTTTCTTT.

This chain uses TRBV20-1 with TRBJ1-2, with D uncertain. This CDR3 spans 14 amino acids. Germline lookup yields CDR1 DFQATT and CDR2 SNEGSKA (reference sequence). V was trimmed by 1 base and J by 4 bases, leaving 13 bases between them. CDR3 bases: TGCAGTGCTAGAGGTTACAGTGCTCGCTATGGCTACACCTTC. It specifies CSARGYSARYGYTF.

Written as DNA, the CDR3 is TGTGCCAGTTCTCCATTCCCGGGGGGTAATGAAAAACTGTTTTTT. Its translation: CASSPFPGGNEKLFF. The V call is TRBV19, the J call TRBJ1-4, with D possibly being TRBD1 (5 bases). Germline CDR1 LNHDA, CDR2 SQIVND (reference sequence). V lost 8 bases and J lost 4, with 17 bases in between. The CDR3 loop spans 15 amino acids.

This clonotype was observed a handful of times. An end of the junction differs from the germline gene, which may be a read error. The chain joins TRBV19 to TRBJ2-5; a possible D gene is TRBD2 (6 bases). This CDR3 comprises 11 residues. Germline V CDR1 and CDR2: LNHDA, SQIVND (reference sequence). The CDR3 loop reads CASSTSRLLAF. The CDR3 DNA reads as TGTGCCAGTAGTACTTCGCGCTTACTAGCTTTC.

This clonotype was counted ten times or more. CDR3 loop: CASSSFYNEQFF. The CDR3 DNA reads TGCGCCAGCAGCTCCTTTTACAATGAGCAGTTCTTC. The chain joins TRBV5-1 to TRBJ2-1; D call uncertain. The CDR3 totals 12 residues. The germline V gene encodes CDR1 SGHRS and CDR2 YFSETQ. V lost 3 bases, J lost 4 bases, and 5 bases lay in between.

The CDR3, as DNA: TGCGCCAGCAGCTTGTGGGGGTCTAATTCGAACACTGAAGCTTTCTTT. The encoded protein is CASSLWGSNSNTEAFF. The chain links TRBV5-1 to TRBJ1-1, with D possibly TRBD1 on 5 matching bases. V lost 1 base and J 1 base, leaving 14 bases between the germline ends. The CDR3 covers 16 residues. Germline CDR1 SGHRS, CDR2 YFSETQ.

This rearrangement joins TRBV15 to TRBJ2-2, with D unclear. Germline V CDR1 and CDR2: LNHNV, YYDKDF (reference sequence). Deletions cut 0 bases from V and 4 bases from J, with 0 bases between. The CDR3 has 12 residues. The CDR3 protein is CATSRDTGELFF. In nucleotides, the CDR3 is TGTGCCACCAGCAGAGACACCGGGGAGCTGTTTTTT.

This clonotype came up many times. The gene calls are TRBV9 and TRBJ2-1; D is uncertain. Trimming stripped 5 bases from V and 2 bases from J, with 14 bases between. Per germline, CDR1 SGDLS and CDR2 YYNGEE. CDR3 length: 15 residues. CDR3 region: CASSFSGSPYNEQFF. The CDR3 bases are TGTGCCAGCAGTTTTTCCGGGTCACCCTACAATGAGCAGTTCTTC. Supplemented by reference TRBV9 and TRBJ2-1, the full variable domain reads DSGVTQTPKHLITATGQRVTLRCSPRSGDLSVYWYQQSLDQGLQFLIQYYNGEERAKGNILERFSAQQFPDLHSELNLSSLELGDSALYFCASSFSGSPYNEQFFGPGTRLTVL.

This clonotype has more than one count but fewer than ten. The chain uses TRBV7-2 and TRBJ1-1; TRBD1 might be the D (5 bases). Germline V gene lookup returns CDR1 SGHTA and CDR2 FQGNSA. Trimming removed 0 bases from V and 0 bases from J, with 11 bases in between. This CDR3 region has 16 residues. The CDR3 here is CASSLAVGQMNTEAFF. The CDR3, as DNA: TGTGCCAGCAGCTTAGCGGTAGGACAAATGAACACTGAAGCTTTCTTT.